This T cell receptor beta chain was found in a study of T cell clonotyping in hematopoietic cell transplantation. Study-level points and caveats: At the given depth, recipient repertoires were over 95% de novo clonotypes. Pathologically expanded recipient clonotypes increased progressively from day 30 to day 180 as diversity fell.

Concerning this clone: Its antigen is unidentified.

The V gene's germline CDR1 is MDHEN and CDR2 SYDVKM. The CDR3 consists of 15 residues. Trimming removed 2 bases from V and 1 base from J, with 11 bases in between. Assay: immunoSEQ multiplex PCR; the TCRdb copy retains only in-frame clones and omits some. The data contain approximately 70,000 clones, about 94% of them singletons. This clonotype originated in a man in his fifties in good health. Some clones in this sample may be carry-over from other donors' samples. Sequences were obtained from peripheral blood mononuclear cells. This chain links TRBV28 with TRBJ1-1; D gene uncertain. DNA for the CDR3: TGTGCCAGCAGTTTAGCCCGGCATACGAACACTGAAGCTTTCTTT. Protein product: CASSLARHTNTEAFF.